This T cell receptor (beta chain) originates from a study of cytomegalovirus exposure and HLA in healthy donors. At the level of the study: A preliminary data release comprised 80 million or so unique TCRs obtained from HLA-typed donors. Study findings and constraints: TRBV6-2, TRBV6-3 and some other V segments were excluded as indistinguishable.

Each donor was nominally healthy when sampled (though unrecorded immune exposures were likely). V gave up 4 bases and J gave up 2 bases; unmatched junction bases: 7. The CDR3 is 15 residues long. Germline V lookup: CDR1 MDHEN, CDR2 SYDVKM. PCR used 60 Vbeta primers and 13 Jbeta primers. Data came from immunoSEQ multiplex PCR; TCRdb stores just in-frame clones and leaves some out. Of approximately 140,000 clones detected, roughly 73% appear once; the ten largest clones hold around 3.4%. On this clone: The target antigen is unknown.

The V gene is TRBV28, the J gene TRBJ1-1, with 7 bases aligning to TRBD1. This clonotype was sampled from a middle-aged man in good health and CMV-seronegative. Sequencing was carried out using PBMCs. For the CDR3, the DNA is TGTGCCAGCAGTTCCTCCGGGACAGCAAACACTGAAGCTTTCTTT. This sequence encodes CASSSSGTANTEAFF.